This passage covers 7 T cell receptor beta chains from one sample sequenced in a study of control samples from healthy donors and cancer patients. Here immunoSEQ multiplex PCR was the method, and the copy in TCRdb shows in-frame clones only, minus some. The sample includes some 150,000 clones, over 95% of them seen just once. Sequenced material: blood. The source is a woman aged 25 to 39 in good health.

The chain's CDR3 is CASSRRSPYEQYF. The CDR3 coding sequence is TGTGCCAGCAGCCGTCGGTCTCCCTACGAGCAGTACTTC. The genes are TRBV14 and TRBJ2-7; unclear D gene. The CDR3 loop spans 13 amino acids. The germline V gene has CDR1 SGHDN and CDR2 FVKESK. The V end was cut by 4 bases, the J end by 2 bases, with 9 bases between.

The chain couples TRBV9 to TRBJ2-3; tentatively, D is TRBD1 or TRBD2 (5 bases each). From germline, CDR1 is SGDLS and CDR2 YYNGEE. This CDR3 is built from 15 residues. Trimming pared 3 bases from V and 5 bases from J, leaving 16 bases between. The DNA for the CDR3 is TGTGCCAGCAGCGCCCTGGGGGTCTATGGAGATACGCAGTATTTT. This encodes CASSALGVYGDTQYF.

CDR3 sequence reads: CASSQVRDEQYF. In DNA form, the CDR3 reads TGTGCCAGCAGTCAAGTTCGCGACGAGCAGTACTTC. The gene calls are TRBV7-9 and TRBJ2-7; D remains unclear. Germline assignment: CDR1 SEHNR and CDR2 FQNEAQ (reference sequence). Trimming removed 6 bases at V and 5 bases at J, with 11 bases between. This CDR3 has 12 amino acids.

The genes are TRBV28 and TRBJ1-6; D unresolved. Germline V gene sequence: CDR1 MDHEN, CDR2 SYDVKM. V lost 4 bases and J 8 bases, leaving 6 bases between the germline ends. The CDR3 extends over 12 amino acids. CDR3 in amino acids: CASSSIDSPLHF. The CDR3 coding sequence is TGTGCCAGCAGTTCGATAGATTCACCCCTCCACTTT.

The chain employs TRBV27 and TRBJ1-4, with D perhaps TRBD1 (6 bases). Germline V lookup: CDR1 MNHEY, CDR2 SMNVEV (reference sequence). CDR3 length: 15 residues. The germline V and J ends were trimmed by 5 bases and 7 bases, with 17 bases remaining between them. The CDR3 region has the DNA TGTGCCAGCAGTCAAACGGCCAGGGGCGTTGAAAAACTGTTTTTT. As protein: CASSQTARGVEKLFF.

The chain links TRBV15 to TRBJ2-7, with 8 positions matching TRBD1. In germline, CDR1 is LNHNV, CDR2 YYDKDF (reference sequence). The CDR3 has 17 residues. V was clipped by 0 bases and J by 5 bases; unmatched bases: 12. The CDR3 DNA reads as TGTGCCACCAGCAGAGATCCCCCCGGCCAGGGGGCCAACGAGCAGTACTTC. Protein product: CATSRDPPGQGANEQYF.

This clone was detected once. The chain is built from TRBV6-5 and TRBJ1-1; perhaps TRBD1 as D (5 bases). CDR1 MNHEY and CDR2 SVGAGI come from the germline V gene. V lost 8 bases and J 1 base, leaving 11 bases between the germline ends. The CDR3 spans 13 residues. CDR3 DNA sequence: TGTGCCAGCCAGGCAGGGAAGAACACTGAAGCTTTCTTT. Protein sequence: CASQAGKNTEAFF.